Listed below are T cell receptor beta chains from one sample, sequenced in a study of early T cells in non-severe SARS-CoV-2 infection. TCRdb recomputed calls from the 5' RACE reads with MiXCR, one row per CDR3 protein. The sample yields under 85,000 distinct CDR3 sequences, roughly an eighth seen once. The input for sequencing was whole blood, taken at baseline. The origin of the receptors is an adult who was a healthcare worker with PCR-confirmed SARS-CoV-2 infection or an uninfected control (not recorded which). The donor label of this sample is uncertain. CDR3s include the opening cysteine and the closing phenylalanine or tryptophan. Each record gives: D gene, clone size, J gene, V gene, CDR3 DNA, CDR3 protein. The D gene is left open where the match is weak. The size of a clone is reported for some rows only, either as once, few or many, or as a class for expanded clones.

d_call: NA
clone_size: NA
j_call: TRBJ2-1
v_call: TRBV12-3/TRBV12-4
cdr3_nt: TGTGCCAGCTCTGGTGGCGGGTCTCGCTCCTACAATGAGCAGTTCTTC
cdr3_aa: CASSGGGSRSYNEQFF

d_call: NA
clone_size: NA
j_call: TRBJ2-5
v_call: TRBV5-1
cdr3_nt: TGCGCCAGCAGCATGGAGTTGGGTACGGGGACCCAGTACTTC
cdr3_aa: CASSMELGTGTQYF

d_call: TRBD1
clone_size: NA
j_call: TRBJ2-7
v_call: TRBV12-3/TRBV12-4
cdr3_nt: TGTGCCAGCAGTTCGGCGGACAGGGGGCCCTACGAGCAGTACTTC
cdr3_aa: CASSSADRGPYEQYF

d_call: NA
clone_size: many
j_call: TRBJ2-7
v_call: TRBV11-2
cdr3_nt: TGTGCCAGCAGCACAAGACCCGTGGGGGAGCAGTACTTC
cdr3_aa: CASSTRPVGEQYF

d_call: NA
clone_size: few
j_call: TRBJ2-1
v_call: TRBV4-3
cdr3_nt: TGCGCCAGCAGCCAGGCGGAGAGGCCCTCCTACAATGAGCAGTTCTTC
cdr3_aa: CASSQAERPSYNEQFF

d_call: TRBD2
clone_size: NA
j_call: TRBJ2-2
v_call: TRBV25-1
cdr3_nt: TGTGCCAGCAGTGAATCCCCGGCTAGCGGGAGGTCGAACACCGGGGAGCTGTTTTTT
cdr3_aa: CASSESPASGRSNTGELFF

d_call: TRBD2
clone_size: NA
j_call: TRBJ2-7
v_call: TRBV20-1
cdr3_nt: TGCAGTGCAAGACTAGCGGCCTCCTACGAGCAGTACTTC
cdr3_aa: CSARLAASYEQYF

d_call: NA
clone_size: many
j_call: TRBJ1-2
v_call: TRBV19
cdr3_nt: TGTGCCAGTAGGATAAAAGCGGGGGCCTATGGCTACACCTTC
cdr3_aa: CASRIKAGAYGYTF

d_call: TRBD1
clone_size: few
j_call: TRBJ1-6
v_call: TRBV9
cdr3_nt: TGTGCCAGCAGCGATGGACAGGGGGCGTCCTATAATTCACCCCTCCACTTT
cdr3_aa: CASSDGQGASYNSPLHF

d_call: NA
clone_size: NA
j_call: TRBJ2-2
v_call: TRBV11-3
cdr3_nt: TGTGCCAGCAGCTTGGATTCGGCGGGGGCGGCCGGGGAGCTGTTTTTT
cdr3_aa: CASSLDSAGAAGELFF

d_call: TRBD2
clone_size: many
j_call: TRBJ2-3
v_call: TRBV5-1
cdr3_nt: TGCGCCAGCAGCTTCGGAGCGGGGGGAAAAGATACGCAGTATTTT
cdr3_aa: CASSFGAGGKDTQYF

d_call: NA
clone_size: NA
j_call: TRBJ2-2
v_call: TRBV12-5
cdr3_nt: TGTGCTAGTGGTTTGGGTACCGGGGAGCTGTTTTTT
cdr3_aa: CASGLGTGELFF

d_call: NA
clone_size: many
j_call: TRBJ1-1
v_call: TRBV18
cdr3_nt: TGTGCCAGCTCCCTGGGCAGTTGGATCACTGAAGCTTTCTTT
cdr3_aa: CASSLGSWITEAFF

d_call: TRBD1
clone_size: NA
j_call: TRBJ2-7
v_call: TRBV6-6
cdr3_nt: TGTGCCAGCAGTCCGGGACAGCCCTACGAGCAGTACTTC
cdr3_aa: CASSPGQPYEQYF

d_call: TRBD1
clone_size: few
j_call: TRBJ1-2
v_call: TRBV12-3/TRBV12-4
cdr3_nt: TGTGCCAGCCTCGGCCCCTTCCGACAGGGATCCTATGGCTACACCTTC
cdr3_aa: CASLGPFRQGSYGYTF

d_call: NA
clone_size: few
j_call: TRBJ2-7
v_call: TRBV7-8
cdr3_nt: TGTGCCACATCAGGCTCTGCCTACGAGCAGTACTTC
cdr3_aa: CATSGSAYEQYF